These 31 T cell receptor beta chains were all obtained from the same sample, sequenced in a study of T cells after yellow fever vaccination. TCRdb re-derived calls from the 5' RACE reads in MiXCR, one entry per CDR3 protein. The profile shows about 320,000 distinct CDR3 sequences, roughly 10% of them singletons. The sequences come from CD4+ T cells sorted from PBMCs, collected 45 days after the yellow fever booster vaccination. All receptors come from a man younger than 35 who received the YFV17D yellow fever vaccine.

V and J are TRBV3-1 and TRBJ1-1; the D gene is possibly TRBD1 (6 bases). The CDR3 covers 16 residues. V was clipped by 0 bases and J by 6 bases, with 17 bases between them. Germline CDR1 is LGHDT and CDR2 is YNNKEL (reference sequence). The chain's CDR3 is CASSQDVGGAWAEAFF. The CDR3 nucleotides read TGTGCCAGCAGCCAAGACGTCGGGGGCGCATGGGCTGAAGCTTTCTTT.

The V gene is TRBV18, the J gene TRBJ2-3, with TRBD1 as a possible D gene (6 bases). Germline-derived CDR1 and CDR2 are KGHSH and LQKENI. With 4 bases removed from V and 2 bases from J, the gap between germline ends came to 22 bases. The CDR3 length is 18 residues. DNA for the CDR3: TGTGCCAGCTCACGCTCAGGGGTCGTCAGGTACCACACAGATACGCAGTATTTT. It codes for CASSRSGVVRYHTDTQYF.

This clonotype was picked up many times. The rearrangement uses TRBV11-3 and TRBJ2-3, with D possibly matching TRBD1 (5 bases). The germline CDR1 and CDR2 sequences are SGHNT and YENEEA. V was pared by 3 bases and J by 2 bases, with 9 bases between. There are 14 residues in the CDR3. CDR3 sequence (DNA): TGTGCCAGCAGCTTGGGTGGGGCCACAGATACGCAGTATTTT. It codes for CASSLGGATDTQYF.

A few counts support this clonotype. J is TRBJ2-3 and V is TRBV6-1, with D uncertain. V was shortened by 3 bases and J by 2 bases, with 9 bases between the two germline ends. The germline gives CDR1 MNHNS, CDR2 SASEGT. The CDR3 covers 14 residues. The CDR3: CASSESTHTDTQYF. CDR3 nucleotide sequence: TGTGCCAGCAGTGAGTCGACCCACACAGATACGCAGTATTTT.

This clonotype was recorded at least ten times. V gene TRBV20-1 combines with J gene TRBJ2-1; the D gene could be TRBD1 or TRBD2 (5 bases each). From germline, CDR1 is DFQATT and CDR2 SNEGSKA (reference sequence). Trimming cost V 0 bases and J 8 bases, with 14 bases left between them. The CDR3 has 14 residues. The CDR3 loop reads CSARDGRGAYEQFF. The DNA for the CDR3 is TGCAGTGCTAGAGATGGAAGAGGGGCCTATGAGCAGTTCTTC.

This clonotype came up many times. The J gene is TRBJ2-5, the V gene TRBV7-7; no reliable D call. The CDR3 contains 13 residues. V lost 5 bases to trimming and J lost 7 bases, with 14 bases between them. In germline, CDR1 is SSHAT, CDR2 FNYEAQ (reference sequence). CDR3 sequence: CASSPESTGTQYF. The CDR3 DNA reads TGTGCCAGCAGCCCGGAGTCGACGGGGACCCAGTACTTC. Full variable domain (rest looked up from reference TRBV7-7 and TRBJ2-5): GAGVSQSPRYKVTKRGQDVTLRCDPISSHATLYWYQQALGQGPEFLTYFNYEAQPDKSGLPSDRFSAERPEGSISTLTIQRTEQRDSAMYRCASSPESTGTQYFGPGTRLLVL.

This sequence joins TRBV30 and TRBJ2-3, with no clear D. This CDR3 is built from 12 residues. CDR1 GTSNPN and CDR2 SVGIG come from the germline V gene (reference sequence). The V end was cut by 1 base, the J end by 4 bases, with 6 bases between. The CDR3 protein is CAWSGPADTQYF. As DNA, the CDR3 is TGTGCCTGGAGTGGACCGGCAGATACGCAGTATTTT.

This clonotype was counted only a few times. This chain connects TRBV6-5 to TRBJ1-6, with TRBD1 matching over 8 bases. CDR1 MNHEY and CDR2 SVGAGI come from the germline V gene. The CDR3 contains 14 residues. V was pared by 7 bases and J by 7 bases, with 6 bases of the junction left unmatched. In DNA, the CDR3 is TGTGCCAGCACCAAATGGACAGGGAATTCACCCCTCCACTTT. This codes for CASTKWTGNSPLHF.

There are many counts of this clonotype. The chain is built from TRBV7-2 and TRBJ2-3; TRBD2 aligns across 9 bases. There are 16 residues in the CDR3. Trimming took 6 bases from V and 2 from J; bases not matched to a gene: 9. CDR1 and CDR2 from the germline V gene are SGHTA and FQGNSA. CDR3 DNA sequence: TGTGCCAGCAGTCTCTATAGCGGGGGAATCACAGATACGCAGTATTTT. It is translated as CASSLYSGGITDTQYF. Variable domain in full (rest from reference TRBV7-2 and TRBJ2-3): GAGVSQSPSNKVTEKGKDVELRCDPISGHTALYWYRQSLGQGLEFLIYFQGNSAPDKSGLPSDRFSAERTGGSVSTLTIQRTQQEDSAVYLCASSLYSGGITDTQYFGPGTRLTVL.

This clonotype was detected a few times. The V call is TRBV28, the J call TRBJ2-4; TRBD2 agrees at 9 bases. V lost 4 bases, J lost 0 bases, and 7 bases stayed unmatched. The CDR3 spans 17 residues. The germline V gene encodes CDR1 MDHEN and CDR2 SYDVKM. This CDR3 reads CASSWGGRGRAKNIQYF. The CDR3 DNA sequence: TGTGCCAGCAGTTGGGGCGGGAGGGGACGAGCCAAAAACATTCAGTACTTC.

This clonotype was seen a few times. The chain has TRBV7-2 and TRBJ1-6, with TRBD1 matching 10 bases. The V gene's germline CDR1 is SGHTA and CDR2 FQGNSA. This CDR3 contains 14 residues. V lost 4 bases to trimming and J lost 8 bases; unmatched junction nucleotides: 2. Here the CDR3 reads CASSSDRGYSPLHF. CDR3 nucleotide sequence: TGTGCCAGCAGCTCGGACAGGGGGTATTCACCCCTCCACTTT.

This clonotype was seen more than once but under ten times. The V gene is TRBV7-6, the J gene TRBJ2-2, with 7 positions matching TRBD2. The CDR3 runs to 17 residues. Per germline, CDR1 SGHVS and CDR2 FNYEAQ. The V and J ends lost 2 bases and 2 bases, in that order; junction bases with no gene match: 8. This CDR3 reads CASSLILGGQNTGELFF. CDR3 nucleotide sequence: TGTGCCAGCAGCTTAATCCTGGGAGGGCAAAACACCGGGGAGCTGTTTTTT.

The chain recombines TRBV5-1 with TRBJ1-6; tentative D call: TRBD1 (5 bases). The V end was cut by 0 bases, the J end by 12 bases, with 10 bases between. The length of the CDR3 is 13 residues. CDR1 is SGHRS, CDR2 YFSETQ, per germline. The CDR3 loop reads CASSLGGFGPLHF. DNA of the CDR3: TGCGCCAGCAGCTTGGGGGGCTTCGGACCCCTCCACTTT.

In this sample, this clonotype turned up many times. V usage is TRBV4-2 and J usage is TRBJ1-4; TRBD1 aligns across 10 bases. V was clipped by 3 bases and J by 7 bases; unmatched bases: 5. CDR3 length: 15 residues. The germline V gene encodes CDR1 LGHNA and CDR2 YNFKEQ. CDR3 region: CASSQGTGEAEKLFF. The DNA for the CDR3 is TGTGCCAGCAGCCAGGGGACAGGGGAGGCTGAAAAACTGTTTTTT.

The chain employs TRBV30 and TRBJ2-5; D gene unclear. This CDR3 spans 13 amino acids. Germline-derived CDR1 and CDR2 are GTSNPN and SVGIG (reference sequence). Trimming cost V 2 bases and J 5 bases, with 12 bases left between them. The DNA for the CDR3 is TGTGCCTGGAGTCGGCGTATCCGGGAGACCCAGTACTTC. Amino acids: CAWSRRIRETQYF. The full variable domain, completed using reference TRBV30 and TRBJ2-5, is SQTIHQWPATLVQPVGSPLSLECTVEGTSNPNLYWYRQAAGRGLQLLFYSVGIGQISSEVPQNLSASRPQDRQFILSSKKLLLSDSGFYLCAWSRRIRETQYFGPGTRLLVL.

Points on this clonotype: One junction end disagrees with the germline gene, perhaps due to a read error. The chain carries TRBV6-2 or TRBV6-3 and TRBJ2-7; perhaps TRBD2 as D (5 bases). This CDR3 spans 11 amino acids. Germline values: CDR1 MNHEY, CDR2 SVGEGT. This chain's CDR3 is CASRELAWTNF. The CDR3 DNA reads TGTGCCAGCAGGGAGCTAGCATGGACGAACTTC.

This clonotype was counted only a few times. The V and J genes are TRBV7-9 and TRBJ2-5, with D possibly being TRBD2 (6 bases). The germline V gene encodes CDR1 SEHNR and CDR2 FQNEAQ (reference sequence). The CDR3 is 16 residues long. Trimming took off 5 bases at V and 2 bases at J, with 18 bases between the two ends. The CDR3: CASSPKLTSRQETQYF. In nucleotides, the CDR3 is TGTGCCAGCAGCCCGAAACTTACTAGCCGGCAAGAGACCCAGTACTTC.

The gene calls are TRBV15 and TRBJ2-3, with D tentatively TRBD2 (5 bases). The ends were cut back, 5 bases at V and 5 bases at J, with 8 bases in the middle. The germline V gene encodes CDR1 LNHNV and CDR2 YYDKDF (reference sequence). The CDR3 extends over 12 amino acids. The chain's CDR3 is CATSLRGDTQYF. The DNA of the CDR3 is TGTGCCACCAGCTTACGGGGAGATACGCAGTATTTT.

The chain combines TRBV7-3 with TRBJ2-2, with a possible D match to TRBD1 (6 bases). In germline, CDR1 is SGHTA, CDR2 FQGTGA. V was shortened by 5 bases and J by 7 bases, with 11 bases between the two germline ends. The CDR3 has 13 residues. The CDR3 here is CASSDQGYGELFF. CDR3 sequence (DNA): TGTGCCAGCAGCGATCAGGGGTACGGGGAGCTGTTTTTT.

This clonotype was counted ten times or more. This chain uses TRBV5-6 with TRBJ1-2, with D uncertain. V lost 6 bases, J lost 4 bases, and 25 bases lay in between. The CDR3 covers 17 residues. From germline, CDR1 is SGHDT and CDR2 YYEEEE. The CDR3 sequence is CASINQKRGRGFYGYTF. Here the CDR3 DNA reads TGTGCCAGCATCAACCAAAAGAGAGGGCGTGGGTTCTATGGCTACACCTTC.

The chain has TRBV5-4 and TRBJ2-5, with D perhaps matching TRBD1 (5 bases). Trimming stripped 4 bases from V and 1 base from J, with 11 bases between. The CDR3 sequence is 14 residues long. Germline loops: CDR1 SGHNT, CDR2 YYREEE (reference sequence). This CDR3 reads CASSPPRGQETQYF. The CDR3 nucleotides are TGTGCCAGCAGCCCGCCTAGGGGCCAAGAGACCCAGTACTTC.

The J gene is TRBJ1-1, the V gene TRBV6-2 or TRBV6-3; 8 bases are shared with TRBD1. This CDR3 contains 15 residues. CDR1 and CDR2 from the germline V gene are MNHEY and SVGEGT. The J segment lost 1 base and the V segment lost 7 bases, leaving 8 bases of the junction unmatched. CDR3: CASTVLGQGNTEAFF. The CDR3 DNA is TGTGCCAGCACCGTGCTCGGACAGGGGAACACTGAAGCTTTCTTT.

The CDR3 spells CASSPTTGRSPLHF. CDR3 in DNA: TGTGCCAGCTCGCCAACGACAGGGAGGTCACCCCTCCACTTT. The chain has TRBV18 and TRBJ1-6, with 7 bases matching TRBD1. The V segment lost 6 bases and the J segment 10 bases; nucleotides outside the gene matches: 9. Germline values: CDR1 KGHSH, CDR2 LQKENI. The CDR3 loop spans 14 amino acids.

This clonotype was counted only a few times. The chain carries TRBV29-1 and TRBJ1-2, with 10 bases fitting TRBD1. Germline CDR1 reads SQVTM; CDR2 reads ANQGSEA. The CDR3 loop spans 13 amino acids. V lost 6 bases and J lost 8; bases outside the gene matches: 9. As DNA, the CDR3 is TGCAGCGTCCTCCGGGACAGGGGCAAGGGCTACACCTTC. Residues: CSVLRDRGKGYTF.

This chain uses TRBV5-1 with TRBJ2-1; possible D gene TRBD2, 6 bases. In germline, CDR1 is SGHRS, CDR2 YFSETQ. The CDR3 sequence is 16 residues long. With 0 bases removed from V and 4 bases from J, the gap between germline ends came to 14 bases. The CDR3 region has the DNA TGCGCCAGCAGCTTGGCCGGAGGGGCCCTTTACAATGAGCAGTTCTTC. It specifies CASSLAGGALYNEQFF.

This clonotype was seen a few times. The genes are TRBV12-3 or TRBV12-4 and TRBJ1-1; no clear D. The CDR3 runs to 15 residues. V was shortened by 2 bases and J by 1 base, with 11 bases between the two germline ends. For the CDR3, the DNA is TGTGCCAGCAGTTTAAGCGCGGAGGCGAACACTGAAGCTTTCTTT. Amino acid sequence: CASSLSAEANTEAFF.

This clonotype showed up just a few times. J is TRBJ2-2 and V is TRBV27, with TRBD2 as a possible D gene (5 bases). Trimming took off 6 bases at V and 3 bases at J, with 14 bases between the two ends. The CDR3 covers 15 residues. Germline V gene data show CDR1 as MNHEY and CDR2 as SMNVEV (reference sequence). This chain's CDR3 is CASRRASGYTGELFF. The DNA of the CDR3 is TGTGCCAGCAGAAGGGCCAGCGGTTACACCGGGGAGCTGTTTTTT.

V gene TRBV30 combines with J gene TRBJ1-6, with 7 bases aligning to TRBD1. CDR1 is GTSNPN, CDR2 SVGIG, per germline (reference sequence). The CDR3 extends over 14 amino acids. V was clipped by 5 bases and J by 6 bases; unmatched bases: 7. The CDR3 DNA is TGTGCCTGGGGGACAGCGGGAAGTAATTCACCCCTCCACTTT. Translated: CAWGTAGSNSPLHF.

This clonotype has a count of ten or more. The chain carries TRBV30 and TRBJ2-1; D remains unclear. V shed 1 base and J shed 6 bases, with 10 bases lying between them. Germline V gives CDR1 GTSNPN, CDR2 SVGIG (reference sequence). The CDR3 sequence is 13 residues long. The CDR3 is CAWSGMGGNEQFF. The CDR3 nucleotides read TGTGCCTGGAGTGGGATGGGCGGCAATGAGCAGTTCTTC. Together with reference TRBV30 and TRBJ2-1, the CDR3 gives the full variable domain: SQTIHQWPATLVQPVGSPLSLECTVEGTSNPNLYWYRQAAGRGLQLLFYSVGIGQISSEVPQNLSASRPQDRQFILSSKKLLLSDSGFYLCAWSGMGGNEQFFGPGTRLTVL.

The J gene is TRBJ2-1, the V gene TRBV28; TRBD1 aligns across 9 bases. V lost 5 bases, J lost 1 base, and 6 bases stayed unmatched. The CDR3 consists of 16 residues. Germline lookup yields CDR1 MDHEN and CDR2 SYDVKM. The CDR3 spells CASSDPGQGSYNEQFF. The DNA of the CDR3 is TGTGCCAGCAGTGATCCGGGACAGGGTTCCTACAATGAGCAGTTCTTC.

This chain links TRBV7-3 with TRBJ1-2, with D unresolved. Trimming shortened V by 5 bases and J by 7 bases, and 11 bases separated the two germline ends. The CDR3 length is 12 residues. The germline CDR1 and CDR2 sequences are SGHTA and FQGTGA. The CDR3 DNA is TGTGCCAGCAGCACCGGACCGGGTGGCTACACCTTC. Translating gives CASSTGPGGYTF.